The 31 T cell receptor beta chains below come from one sample, sequenced in a study of cytomegalovirus exposure and HLA in healthy donors. Here immunoSEQ multiplex PCR was the method, and the copy in TCRdb shows in-frame clones only, minus some. The sample holds about 140,000 clones; 70% to 90% are singletons and the top ten take roughly 1.4%. Sequenced: PBMCs. The receptors shown here come from a woman in her thirties in good health and CMV-seronegative.

In this sample, this clone turned up once. This chain connects TRBV6-6 to TRBJ1-5; D remains unclear. This CDR3 region has 14 residues. V was shortened by 2 bases and J by 9 bases, with 14 bases between the two germline ends. CDR1 MNHNY and CDR2 SVGAGI come from the germline V gene (reference sequence). Written as DNA, the CDR3 is TGTGCCAGCAGTTACCGGATAGACAACCGGCCCCAGCATTTT. Residues: CASSYRIDNRPQHF.

The chain links TRBV11-2 to TRBJ1-2; D is unresolved. CDR3 size: 13 residues. The V gene lost 1 base and the J gene lost 3 bases, with 6 bases spanning the gap. Germline CDR1 is SGHAT and CDR2 is FQNNGV. As DNA, the CDR3 is TGTGCCAGCAGCTTAGCGAGGGACTATGGCTACACCTTC. Amino acids: CASSLARDYGYTF.

This rearrangement joins TRBV27 to TRBJ2-7; 8 nucleotides agree with TRBD2. J was trimmed by 1 base and V by 5 bases; bases with no gene match: 7. In germline, CDR1 is MNHEY, CDR2 SMNVEV (reference sequence). The CDR3 consists of 15 residues. The CDR3 nucleotides read TGTGCCAGCAGTCTAAAGCGGGGGCCTTCCTACGAGCAGTACTTC. Amino acid sequence: CASSLKRGPSYEQYF.

This clone came up once. This rearrangement joins TRBV7-9 to TRBJ1-3, with D possibly matching TRBD1 (6 bases). CDR3 length equals 14 residues. Per the germline V gene, CDR1 is SEHNR and CDR2 is FQNEAQ (reference sequence). V was pared by 5 bases and J by 2 bases, with 10 bases between. The CDR3 DNA reads as TGTGCCAGCAGCGTCGGACAGACTGGAAACACCATATATTTT. Its translation is CASSVGQTGNTIYF.

This clone is a singleton in its sample. The gene calls are TRBV5-1 and TRBJ2-1, with TRBD2 matching 16 bases. The CDR3 sequence is 16 residues long. Trimming at V came to 4 bases and at J to 8 bases, leaving 6 bases not matched to a gene. Germline V gene lookup returns CDR1 SGHRS and CDR2 YFSETQ. DNA for the CDR3: TGCGCCAGCAGCCTGGGACTAGCGGGGGGGCAAGATGAGCAGTTCTTC. This encodes CASSLGLAGGQDEQFF.

The J gene is TRBJ1-4, the V gene TRBV4-2; tentatively, D is TRBD1 (5 bases). Germline lookup yields CDR1 LGHNA and CDR2 YNFKEQ. The CDR3 totals 20 residues. The germline V and J ends were trimmed by 2 bases and 1 base, with 23 bases remaining between them. Written as DNA, the CDR3 is TGTGCCAGCAGCCAAACCGTGGGGGATTTTCCCGGGAGAACTAATGAAAAACTGTTTTTT. This codes for CASSQTVGDFPGRTNEKLFF.

The rearrangement joins TRBV7-6 to TRBJ1-1; 9 nucleotides match TRBD1. Germline CDR1 reads SGHVS; CDR2 reads FNYEAQ. CDR3 length: 17 amino acids. J was trimmed by 6 bases and V by 2 bases; bases with no gene match: 13. CDR3 sequence (DNA): TGTGCCAGCAGCTTATATGTGCCGGGACAGGGAATCCCTGAAGCTTTCTTT. This sequence encodes CASSLYVPGQGIPEAFF. The full variable domain, its missing parts supplied by reference TRBV7-6 and TRBJ1-1, is GAGVSQSPRYKVTKRGQDVALRCDPISGHVSLYWYRQALGQGPEFLTYFNYEAQQDKSGLPNDRFSAERPEGSISTLTIQRTEQRDSAMYRCASSLYVPGQGIPEAFFGQGTRLTVV.

This clone appeared once. The V call is TRBV6-5, the J call TRBJ1-3, with 7 nucleotides matching TRBD1. Germline lookup yields CDR1 MNHEY and CDR2 SVGAGI. The J segment lost 7 bases and the V segment lost 4 bases, leaving 10 bases of the junction unmatched. The CDR3 length is 15 residues. CDR3 sequence: CASSFQGGIGNTIYF. Written as DNA, the CDR3 is TGTGCCAGCAGTTTTCAGGGGGGAATAGGGAACACCATATATTTT.

The genes are TRBV27 and TRBJ2-1; 11 positions agree with TRBD2. J lost 0 bases, V lost 6 bases, and 4 bases had no gene match. The germline V gene has CDR1 MNHEY and CDR2 SMNVEV (reference sequence). This CDR3 is 16 amino acids long. The CDR3 reads CASRLAGVSSYNEQFF. CDR3 in DNA: TGTGCCAGCAGACTAGCGGGGGTTAGCTCCTACAATGAGCAGTTCTTC.

The chain has TRBV28 and TRBJ1-2, with 9 bases aligning to TRBD1. The J segment lost 2 bases and the V segment lost 6 bases, leaving 16 bases of the junction unmatched. The CDR3 is 18 amino acids. CDR1 is MDHEN and CDR2 is SYDVKM in the germline V gene. CDR3 sequence reads: CASSTPGQGLVWNYGYTF. The CDR3 DNA is TGTGCCAGCAGCACTCCGGGACAGGGTTTAGTTTGGAACTATGGCTACACCTTC.

The genes are TRBV2 and TRBJ1-4, with 7 bases identical to TRBD1. From germline, CDR1 is SNHLY and CDR2 FYNNEI. The CDR3 consists of 14 residues. Trimming at V came to 5 bases and at J to 7 bases, leaving 7 bases not matched to a gene. The CDR3 nucleotides read TGTGCCAGCAGTCTCAGGGGGACGGGTGAAAAACTGTTTTTT. Translation: CASSLRGTGEKLFF. The entire variable domain, with the rest obtained from reference TRBV2 and TRBJ1-4, is as follows: EPEVTQTPSHQVTQMGQEVILRCVPISNHLYFYWYRQILGQKVEFLVSFYNNEISEKSEIFDDQFSVERPDGSNFTLKIRSTKLEDSAMYFCASSLRGTGEKLFFGSGTQLSVL.

This clone was detected once. The V and J genes are TRBV18 and TRBJ2-2, with D possibly being TRBD1 (5 bases). The CDR3 runs 16 residues. The germline gives CDR1 KGHSH, CDR2 LQKENI. Trimming left V 0 bases short and J 3 bases short, with 11 bases between. The CDR3 DNA reads TGTGCCAGCTCACCACCGGGCAGGGCTTACACCGGGGAGCTGTTTTTT. Its translation is CASSPPGRAYTGELFF. Based on the CDR3 plus reference TRBV18 and TRBJ2-2, the full variable domain is NAGVMQNPRHLVRRRGQEARLRCSPMKGHSHVYWYRQLPEEGLKFMVYLQKENIIDESGMPKERFSAEFPKEGPSILRIQQVVRGDSAAYFCASSPPGRAYTGELFFGEGSRLTVL.

The V gene is TRBV6-5, the J gene TRBJ2-7, with D perhaps TRBD1 (5 bases). Between the trimmed V and J ends, which lost 0 bases and 3 bases, there was a span of 9 bases. The CDR3 is 14 residues long. Germline V lookup: CDR1 MNHEY, CDR2 SVGAGI. This CDR3 reads CASSYSQDLYEQYF. CDR3 coding DNA: TGTGCCAGCAGTTACTCACAGGACCTCTACGAGCAGTACTTC.

DNA of the CDR3: TGTGCCAGCAGCTTGGCAGGGATGCGTCAGCCCCAGCATTTT. This encodes CASSLAGMRQPQHF. V and J are TRBV5-5 and TRBJ1-5; TRBD1 is a possible D gene (5 bases). Germline loops: CDR1 SGHKS, CDR2 YYEKEE (reference sequence). Trimming cost V 0 bases and J 6 bases, with 10 bases left between them. CDR3 length equals 14 residues.

The V call is TRBV5-1, the J call TRBJ1-3; D possibly corresponds to TRBD1 (6 bases). The CDR3 extends over 17 amino acids. V was trimmed by 2 bases and J by 0 bases, leaving 15 bases between them. Germline CDR1 SGHRS, CDR2 YFSETQ. The chain's CDR3 is CASSFSPGENSGNTIYF. The CDR3 bases are TGCGCCAGCAGCTTTAGTCCAGGGGAAAACTCTGGAAACACCATATATTTT.

The chain carries TRBV15 and TRBJ1-2, with 9 bases matching TRBD1. CDR3 length: 14 residues. Germline-derived CDR1 and CDR2 are LNHNV and YYDKDF (reference sequence). The V segment lost 2 bases and the J segment 9 bases; nucleotides outside the gene matches: 7. Here the CDR3 DNA reads TGTGCCACCAGCAGAACCCGGGACAGGGATAGCTACACCTTC. As protein: CATSRTRDRDSYTF.

CDR3 sequence (DNA): TGTGCCAGCAGCGCGGGGAGACACAGAAGCACAGATACGCAGTATTTT. Protein: CASSAGRHRSTDTQYF. J is TRBJ2-3 and V is TRBV9, with D possibly TRBD2 on 5 matching bases. Germline loops: CDR1 SGDLS, CDR2 YYNGEE. Trimming took 3 bases from V and 0 from J, leaving 14 bases between them. The CDR3 contains 16 residues.

The genes are TRBV28 and TRBJ1-2, with 9 bases aligning to TRBD1. V trimming: 6 bases; J trimming: 6 bases; junction bases outside the gene matches: 8. CDR3 length equals 14 residues. Germline loops: CDR1 MDHEN, CDR2 SYDVKM. CDR3 nucleotide sequence: TGTGCCAGCAGCAGGACAGGGGCGTTTCATGGCTACACCTTC. Translating it yields CASSRTGAFHGYTF.

In its sample, this clone was seen once. This chain links TRBV4-1 with TRBJ1-4; a weak D match, TRBD1 (5 bases). The CDR3 has 14 residues. Germline CDR1 is MGHRA and CDR2 is YSYEKL. The V end lost 3 bases, the J end lost 5 bases, and 10 bases lay between the germline ends. The CDR3: CASSQGLTNEKLFF. For the CDR3, the DNA is TGCGCCAGCAGCCAGGGACTGACGAATGAAAAACTGTTTTTT.

The rearrangement joins TRBV6-1 to TRBJ1-5, with TRBD1 matching over 7 bases. The germline CDR1 and CDR2 sequences are MNHNS and SASEGT. The CDR3 totals 13 residues. The V gene end was trimmed by 3 bases and the J gene end by 5 bases; junction bases not matched to a gene: 1. CDR3 coding DNA: TGTGCCAGCAGTGAGACAGGGTATCAGCCCCAGCATTTT. Residues: CASSETGYQPQHF.

V is TRBV5-1 and J is TRBJ1-4; 7 bases are shared with TRBD1. The germline gives CDR1 SGHRS, CDR2 YFSETQ. V lost 0 bases and J lost 4; bases outside the gene matches: 3. There are 15 residues in the CDR3. CDR3 region: CASSLEGQSNEKLFF. DNA of the CDR3: TGCGCCAGCAGCTTGGAGGGACAGAGTAATGAAAAACTGTTTTTT.

In this sample, this clone turned up once. This chain joins TRBV7-2 and TRBJ2-7; TRBD1 matches 7 bases. This CDR3 has 16 residues. From germline, CDR1 is SGHTA and CDR2 FQGNSA. Trimming removed 1 base from V and 0 bases from J; junction bases left unmatched: 6. The CDR3 sequence: CASSLGGGPSSYEQYF. As DNA, the CDR3 is TGTGCCAGCAGCTTAGGAGGGGGCCCGAGCTCCTACGAGCAGTACTTC.

The chain uses TRBV2 and TRBJ2-7, with D perhaps TRBD2 (5 bases). V lost 6 bases and J lost 6, with 15 bases in between. The CDR3 sequence is 13 residues long. Germline V gives CDR1 SNHLY, CDR2 FYNNEI. The CDR3 bases are TGTGCCAGCAGGAAGGACTCTCGTGGCGAGCAGTACTTC. The encoded protein is CASRKDSRGEQYF.

The rearrangement links TRBV7-9 to TRBJ2-5; 9 nucleotides align to TRBD1. The V gene end was trimmed by 5 bases and the J gene end by 5 bases; junction bases not matched to a gene: 9. This CDR3 comprises 15 residues. The V gene's germline CDR1 is SEHNR and CDR2 FQNEAQ (reference sequence). The chain's CDR3 is CASSLGTGKGETQYF. CDR3 bases: TGTGCCAGCAGCCTAGGGACAGGGAAAGGGGAGACCCAGTACTTC.

The J gene is TRBJ2-7, the V gene TRBV2; 10 nucleotides align to TRBD1. Germline-derived CDR1 and CDR2 are SNHLY and FYNNEI. The CDR3 consists of 15 residues. V shed 7 bases, J shed 2 bases, and the junction held 8 bases outside the gene matches. The CDR3 region has the DNA TGTGCCAGCACCCTGCGGGGGACAGGGGCCTACGAGCAGTACTTC. This encodes CASTLRGTGAYEQYF.

The chain couples TRBV23-1 to TRBJ1-5; perhaps TRBD1 as D (6 bases). TRBV23-1 qualifies as an ORF whose function is uncertain. The CDR3 extends over 16 amino acids. Trimming removed 0 bases at V and 0 bases at J, with 9 bases between. The CDR3 loop is CASSQSRTDSNQPQHF. The CDR3 coding sequence is TGCGCCAGCAGTCAATCGAGGACAGATAGCAATCAGCCCCAGCATTTT.

The chain employs TRBV4-1 and TRBJ2-3, with TRBD2 identical over 8 bases. This CDR3 is built from 18 residues. V gave up 0 bases and J gave up 1 base; unmatched junction bases: 9. The V gene's germline CDR1 is MGHRA and CDR2 YSYEKL. CDR3 nucleotides: TGCGCCAGCAGCCAAGATTTTCCCACTAGCGGTGGCACAGATACGCAGTATTTT. This gives the protein CASSQDFPTSGGTDTQYF.

The chain is built from TRBV7-3 and TRBJ1-2; D remains ambiguous. CDR3 length: 15 residues. The germline V gene encodes CDR1 SGHTA and CDR2 FQGTGA. V was shortened by 1 base and J by 3 bases, with 12 bases between the two germline ends. For the CDR3, the DNA is TGTGCCAGCAGCTTAAAGCCAGGCCCCGACTATGGCTACACCTTC. It yields the protein CASSLKPGPDYGYTF.

The rearrangement uses TRBV7-6 and TRBJ2-7; a possible D gene is TRBD1 (5 bases). With 2 bases removed from V and 7 bases from J, the gap between germline ends came to 12 bases. The CDR3 length is 13 residues. Germline CDR1 SGHVS, CDR2 FNYEAQ. The CDR3 region has the DNA TGTGCCAGCAGCTTACGCCCAGGGCGGGAGCAGTACTTC. Translating it yields CASSLRPGREQYF.

This chain uses TRBV11-1 with TRBJ2-1, with 8 positions matching TRBD1. V lost 4 bases and J lost 6; bases outside the gene matches: 5. Germline V gives CDR1 SGHAT, CDR2 FQDESV (reference sequence). The CDR3 has 14 residues. This CDR3 reads CASSSRTGINEQFF. CDR3 DNA sequence: TGTGCCAGCAGCTCTCGGACAGGGATCAATGAGCAGTTCTTC.

V is TRBV9 and J is TRBJ2-2; the match to TRBD1 covers 9 bases. The CDR3 extends over 17 amino acids. CDR1 and CDR2 from the germline V gene are SGDLS and YYNGEE. V shed 0 bases, J shed 4 bases, and the junction held 7 bases outside the gene matches. The CDR3 DNA reads as TGTGCCAGCAGCGTAGTATTAGGGACAGGGTTCACCGGGGAGCTGTTTTTT. Its translation is CASSVVLGTGFTGELFF.